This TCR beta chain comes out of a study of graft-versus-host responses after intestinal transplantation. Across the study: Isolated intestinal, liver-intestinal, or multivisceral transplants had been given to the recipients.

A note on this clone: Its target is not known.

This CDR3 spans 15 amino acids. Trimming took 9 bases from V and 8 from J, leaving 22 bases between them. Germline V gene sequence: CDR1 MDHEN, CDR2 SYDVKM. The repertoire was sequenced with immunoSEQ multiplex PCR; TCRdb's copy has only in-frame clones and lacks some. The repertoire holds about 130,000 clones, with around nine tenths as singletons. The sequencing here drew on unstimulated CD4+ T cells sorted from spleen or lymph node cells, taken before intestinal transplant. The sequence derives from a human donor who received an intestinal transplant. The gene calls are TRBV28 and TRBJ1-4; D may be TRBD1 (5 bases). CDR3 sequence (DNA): TGTGCCAGTACCACAGGTGGGCGCCCGATGGAAAAACTGTTTTTT. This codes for CASTTGGRPMEKLFF.